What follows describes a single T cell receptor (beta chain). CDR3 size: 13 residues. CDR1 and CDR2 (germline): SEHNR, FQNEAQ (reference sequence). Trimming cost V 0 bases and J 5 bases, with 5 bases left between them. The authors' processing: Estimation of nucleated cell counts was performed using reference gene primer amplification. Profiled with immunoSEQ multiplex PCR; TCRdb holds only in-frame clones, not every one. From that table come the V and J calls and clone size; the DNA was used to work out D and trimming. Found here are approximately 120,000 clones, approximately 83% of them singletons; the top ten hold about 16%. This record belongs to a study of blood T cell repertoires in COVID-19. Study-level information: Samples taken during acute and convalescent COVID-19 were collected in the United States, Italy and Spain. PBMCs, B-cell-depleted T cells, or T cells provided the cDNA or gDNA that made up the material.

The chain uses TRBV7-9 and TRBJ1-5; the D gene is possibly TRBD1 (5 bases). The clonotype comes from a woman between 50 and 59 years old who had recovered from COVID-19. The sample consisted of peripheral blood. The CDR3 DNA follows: TGTGCCAGCAGCTTAGCAGGGGATCAGCCCCAGCATTTT. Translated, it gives CASSLAGDQPQHF.